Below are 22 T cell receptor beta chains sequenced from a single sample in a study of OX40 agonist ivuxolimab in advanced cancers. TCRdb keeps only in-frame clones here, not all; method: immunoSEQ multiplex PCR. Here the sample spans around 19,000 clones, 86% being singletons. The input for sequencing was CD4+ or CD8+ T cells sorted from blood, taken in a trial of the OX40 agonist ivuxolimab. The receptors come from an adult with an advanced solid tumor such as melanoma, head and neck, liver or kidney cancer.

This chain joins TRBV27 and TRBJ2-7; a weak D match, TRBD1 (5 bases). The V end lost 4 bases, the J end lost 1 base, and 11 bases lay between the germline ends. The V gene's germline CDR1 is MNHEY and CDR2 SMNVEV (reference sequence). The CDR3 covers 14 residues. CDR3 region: CASSSTRGSYEQYF. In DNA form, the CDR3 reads TGTGCCAGCAGTTCCACAAGGGGATCCTACGAGCAGTACTTC.

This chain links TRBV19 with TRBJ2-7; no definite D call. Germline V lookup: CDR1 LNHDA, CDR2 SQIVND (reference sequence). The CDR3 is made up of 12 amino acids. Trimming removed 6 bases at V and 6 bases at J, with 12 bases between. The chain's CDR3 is CASRVPGSEQYF. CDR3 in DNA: TGTGCCAGTAGAGTCCCAGGTAGCGAGCAGTACTTC.

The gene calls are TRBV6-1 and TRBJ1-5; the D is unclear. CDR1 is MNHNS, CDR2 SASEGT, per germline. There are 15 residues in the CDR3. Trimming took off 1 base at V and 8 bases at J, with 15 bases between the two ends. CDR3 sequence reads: CASSEEGNPQEPQHF. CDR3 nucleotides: TGTGCCAGCAGTGAAGAGGGTAACCCTCAGGAGCCCCAGCATTTT.

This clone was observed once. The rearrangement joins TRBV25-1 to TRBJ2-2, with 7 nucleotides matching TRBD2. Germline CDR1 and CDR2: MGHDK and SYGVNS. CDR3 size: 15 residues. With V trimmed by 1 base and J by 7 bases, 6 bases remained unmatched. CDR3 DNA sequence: TGTGCCAGCAGTGAATTGCCTAGCGGAAGCGGGGAGCTGTTTTTT. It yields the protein CASSELPSGSGELFF.

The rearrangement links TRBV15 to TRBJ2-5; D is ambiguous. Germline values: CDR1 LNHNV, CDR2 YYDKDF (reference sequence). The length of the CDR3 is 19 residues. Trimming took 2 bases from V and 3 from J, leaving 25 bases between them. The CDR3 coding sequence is TGTGCCACCAGCAGATCCCCTCTTTTCCGGGCATTCGAAAAAGAGACCCAGTACTTC. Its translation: CATSRSPLFRAFEKETQYF. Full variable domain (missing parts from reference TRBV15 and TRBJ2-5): DAMVIQNPRYQVTQFGKPVTLSCSQTLNHNVMYWYQQKSSQAPKLLFHYYDKDFNNEADTPDNFQSRRPNTSFCFLDIRSPGLGDTAMYLCATSRSPLFRAFEKETQYFGPGTRLLVL.

For the CDR3, the DNA is TGTGCCAGCAGCCCCAGTGGAGGCGCAAATAATGAAAAACTGTTTTTT. This encodes CASSPSGGANNEKLFF. The chain is built from TRBV7-9 and TRBJ1-4; no firm D call. V was cut by 5 bases and J by 4 bases, with 17 bases left in between. Germline CDR1 and CDR2: SEHNR and FQNEAQ (reference sequence). The CDR3 covers 16 residues.

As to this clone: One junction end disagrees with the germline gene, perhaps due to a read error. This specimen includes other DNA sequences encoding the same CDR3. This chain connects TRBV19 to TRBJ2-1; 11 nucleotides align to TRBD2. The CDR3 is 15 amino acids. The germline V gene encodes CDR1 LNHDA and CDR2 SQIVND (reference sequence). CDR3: CASSQLAGADNEQFF. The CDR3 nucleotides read TGTGCCAGTAGCCAACTAGCGGGAGCCGACAACGAGCAGTTCTTC.

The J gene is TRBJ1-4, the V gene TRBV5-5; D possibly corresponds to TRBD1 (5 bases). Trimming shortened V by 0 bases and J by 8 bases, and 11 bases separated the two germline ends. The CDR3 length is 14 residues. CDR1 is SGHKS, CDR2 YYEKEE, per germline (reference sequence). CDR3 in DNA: TGTGCCAGCAGCTTGGGAGGGGTGCGAGAAAAACTGTTTTTT. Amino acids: CASSLGGVREKLFF.

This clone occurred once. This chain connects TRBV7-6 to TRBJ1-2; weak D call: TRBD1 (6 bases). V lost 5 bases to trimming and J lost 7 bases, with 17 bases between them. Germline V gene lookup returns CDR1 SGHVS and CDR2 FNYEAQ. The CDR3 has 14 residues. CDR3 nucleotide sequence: TGTGCCAGCAGCCCCCGGGGGGCTCTAAGTGGCTACACCTTC. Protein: CASSPRGALSGYTF.

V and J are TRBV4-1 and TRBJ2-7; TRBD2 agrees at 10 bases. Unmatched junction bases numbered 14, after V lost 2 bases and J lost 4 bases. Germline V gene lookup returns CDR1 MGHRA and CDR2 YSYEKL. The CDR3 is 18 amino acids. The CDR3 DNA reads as TGCGCCAGCAGCCAATATCTTAGCGGGGGGTATGAATTATACGAGCAGTACTTC. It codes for CASSQYLSGGYELYEQYF.

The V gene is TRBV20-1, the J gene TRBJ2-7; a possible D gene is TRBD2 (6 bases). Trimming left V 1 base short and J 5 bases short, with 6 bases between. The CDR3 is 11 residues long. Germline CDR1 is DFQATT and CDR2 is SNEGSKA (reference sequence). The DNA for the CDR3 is TGCAGTGCTAGAGTAGCGGACGAGCAGTACTTC. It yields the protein CSARVADEQYF.

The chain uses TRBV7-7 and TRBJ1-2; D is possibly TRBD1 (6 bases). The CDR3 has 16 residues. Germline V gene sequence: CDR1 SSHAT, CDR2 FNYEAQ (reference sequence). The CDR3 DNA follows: TGTGCTAGCCCCGGGACAAGGTCTAATAGAAGTCGCGGCTACACCTTC. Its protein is CASPGTRSNRSRGYTF.

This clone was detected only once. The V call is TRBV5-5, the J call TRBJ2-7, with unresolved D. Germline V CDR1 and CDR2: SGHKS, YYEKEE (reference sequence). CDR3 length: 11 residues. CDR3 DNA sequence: TGTGGCGACGGATCATCCTACGAGCAGTACTTC. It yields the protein CGDGSSYEQYF.

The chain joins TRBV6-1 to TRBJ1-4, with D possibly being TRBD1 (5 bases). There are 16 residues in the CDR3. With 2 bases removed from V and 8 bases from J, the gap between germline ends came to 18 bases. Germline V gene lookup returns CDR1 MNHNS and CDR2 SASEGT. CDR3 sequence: CASSELLGTVGEKLFF. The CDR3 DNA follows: TGTGCCAGCAGTGAACTTTTAGGGACTGTAGGGGAAAAACTGTTTTTT.

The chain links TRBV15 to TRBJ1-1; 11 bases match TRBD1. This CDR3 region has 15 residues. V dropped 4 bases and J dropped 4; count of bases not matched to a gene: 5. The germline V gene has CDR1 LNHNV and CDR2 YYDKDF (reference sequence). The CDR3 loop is CATSTEDRGLTEAFF. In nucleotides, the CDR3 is TGTGCCACCAGCACAGAGGACAGGGGGCTCACTGAAGCTTTCTTT.

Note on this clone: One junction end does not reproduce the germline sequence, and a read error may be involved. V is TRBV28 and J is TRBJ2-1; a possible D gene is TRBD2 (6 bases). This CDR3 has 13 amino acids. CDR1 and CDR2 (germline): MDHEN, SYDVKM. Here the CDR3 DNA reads TGTGCCAGCAATTTAGCGGACTACAATGAGCAGTTCTTC. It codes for CASNLADYNEQFF.

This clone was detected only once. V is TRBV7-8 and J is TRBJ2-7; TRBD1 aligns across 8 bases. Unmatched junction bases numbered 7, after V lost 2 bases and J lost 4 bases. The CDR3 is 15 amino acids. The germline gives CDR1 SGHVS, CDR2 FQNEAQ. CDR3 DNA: TGTGCCAGCAGCTTAATGCCAGGGGGCGCGTACGAGCAGTACTTC. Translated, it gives CASSLMPGGAYEQYF.

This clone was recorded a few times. The CDR3 spells CASSPSYNEQFF. The CDR3 DNA is TGTGCCAGCAGTCCATCCTACAATGAGCAGTTCTTC. This chain connects TRBV5-6 to TRBJ2-1; the D is unclear. V was pared by 5 bases and J by 1 base, with 4 bases between. The CDR3 covers 12 residues. The germline CDR1 and CDR2 sequences are SGHDT and YYEEEE.

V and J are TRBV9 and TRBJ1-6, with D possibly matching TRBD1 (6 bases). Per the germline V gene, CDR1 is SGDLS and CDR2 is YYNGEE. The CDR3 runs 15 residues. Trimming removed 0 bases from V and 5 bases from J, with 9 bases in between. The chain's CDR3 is CASSVEGGNNSPLHF. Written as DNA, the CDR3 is TGTGCCAGCAGCGTAGAGGGGGGGAATAATTCACCCCTCCACTTT. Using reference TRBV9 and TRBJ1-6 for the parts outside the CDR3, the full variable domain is DSGVTQTPKHLITATGQRVTLRCSPRSGDLSVYWYQQSLDQGLQFLIQYYNGEERAKGNILERFSAQQFPDLHSELNLSSLELGDSALYFCASSVEGGNNSPLHFGNGTRLTVT.

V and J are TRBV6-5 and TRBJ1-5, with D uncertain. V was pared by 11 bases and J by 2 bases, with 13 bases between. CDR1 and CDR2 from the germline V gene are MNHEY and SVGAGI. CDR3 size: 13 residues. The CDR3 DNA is TGTGCCGGGAGCATGGACGGCAATCAGCCCCAGCATTTT. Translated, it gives CAGSMDGNQPQHF.

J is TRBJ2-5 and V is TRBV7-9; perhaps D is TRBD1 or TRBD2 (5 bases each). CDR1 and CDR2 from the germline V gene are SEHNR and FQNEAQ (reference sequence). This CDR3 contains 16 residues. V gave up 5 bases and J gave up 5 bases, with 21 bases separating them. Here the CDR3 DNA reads TGTGCCAGCAGCATTACCGGGACGCCGGATGGGGAGACCCAGTACTTC. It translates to CASSITGTPDGETQYF.

Here the CDR3 DNA reads TGTGCCTGGAGTCCCGGGACATCTAATCAGCCCCAGCATTTT. This translates into CAWSPGTSNQPQHF. This chain connects TRBV30 to TRBJ1-5, with D possibly TRBD1 on 6 matching bases. This CDR3 is built from 14 residues. Germline V CDR1 and CDR2: GTSNPN, SVGIG (reference sequence). The V end was cut by 2 bases, the J end by 4 bases, with 12 bases between.